Listed here are 23 T cell receptor beta chains from one sample, sequenced in a study of T cells after yellow fever vaccination. TCRdb redid the calling of the 5' RACE reads with MiXCR, one entry per CDR3 protein. The table records some 160,000 distinct CDR3 sequences, around 7.3% of them present only once. The material sequenced was CD4+ T cells sorted from PBMCs, taken 5 days after the first yellow fever vaccination. These receptors were taken from a man in his late teens or twenties who received the YFV17D yellow fever vaccine.

This clonotype was detected many times. The J gene is TRBJ2-5, the V gene TRBV12-3 or TRBV12-4; no clear D. CDR3 size: 14 residues. Trimming took off 6 bases at V and 7 bases at J, with 18 bases between the two ends. CDR3 coding DNA: TGTGCCAGCAGCAAACTTTTCCCCCCTGGGACCCAGTACTTC. Its protein product is CASSKLFPPGTQYF.

This clonotype came up many times. This rearrangement joins TRBV25-1 to TRBJ2-3, with TRBD2 matching 9 bases. CDR1 and CDR2 from the germline V gene are MGHDK and SYGVNS. The CDR3 is made up of 15 amino acids. V lost 2 bases, J lost 3 bases, and 3 bases stayed unmatched. The CDR3 DNA follows: TGTGCCAGCAGTGAAGCGGGGGGGCTAACAGATACGCAGTATTTT. Amino acid sequence: CASSEAGGLTDTQYF.

J is TRBJ1-3 and V is TRBV5-6; D is undetermined. Germline V lookup: CDR1 SGHDT, CDR2 YYEEEE. The CDR3 runs to 14 residues. The ends were cut back, 4 bases at V and 0 bases at J, with 8 bases in the middle. The CDR3 loop is CASSKQSSGNTIYF. CDR3 nucleotides: TGTGCCAGCAGCAAACAGAGCTCTGGAAACACCATATATTTT.

This clonotype was detected ten times or more. The CDR3 spells CASSLAAYQETQYF. CDR3 nucleotide sequence: TGTGCCAGCAGCTTAGCGGCATACCAAGAGACCCAGTACTTC. This chain joins TRBV7-2 and TRBJ2-5; D gene unclear. This CDR3 region has 14 residues. V was trimmed by 0 bases and J by 0 bases, leaving 5 bases between them. Germline V gives CDR1 SGHTA, CDR2 FQGNSA.

This clonotype has a count of ten or more. J is TRBJ1-2 and V is TRBV5-1, with 9 bases aligning to TRBD1. The J segment lost 8 bases and the V segment lost 4 bases, leaving 9 bases of the junction unmatched. The CDR3 has 14 residues. CDR1 is SGHRS and CDR2 is YFSETQ in the germline V gene. CDR3: CASSDPGQGSGYTF. DNA of the CDR3: TGCGCCAGCAGCGATCCGGGACAGGGTTCCGGCTACACCTTC. Full variable domain (outside the CDR3, taken from reference TRBV5-1 and TRBJ1-2): KAGVTQTPRYLIKTRGQQVTLSCSPISGHRSVSWYQQTPGQGLQFLFEYFSETQRNKGNFPGRFSGRQFSNSRSEMNVSTLELGDSALYLCASSDPGQGSGYTFGSGTRLTVV.

This clonotype occurred many times. The DNA for the CDR3 is TGCGCCAGCAGCCCAGGCTACAGGCCTGCCTCTGGAAACACCATATATTTT. Translation gives CASSPGYRPASGNTIYF. The chain uses TRBV5-1 and TRBJ1-3, with D maybe TRBD1 (5 bases). CDR1 SGHRS and CDR2 YFSETQ come from the germline V gene. This CDR3 region has 17 residues. V was shortened by 4 bases and J by 0 bases, with 17 bases between the two germline ends.

This chain joins TRBV10-3 and TRBJ2-1; the D call may be TRBD1 or TRBD2 (5 bases each). The CDR3 spans 16 residues. The V gene's germline CDR1 is ENHRY and CDR2 SYGVKD. V was trimmed by 4 bases and J by 0 bases, leaving 13 bases between them. For the CDR3, the DNA is TGTGCCATCAGTGGGGACCCTTCCGCCTCCTACAATGAGCAGTTCTTC. Its translation is CAISGDPSASYNEQFF.

In this sample, this clonotype turned up many times. The rearrangement uses TRBV6-1 and TRBJ2-3; tentative D call: TRBD1 (5 bases). CDR1 and CDR2 (germline): MNHNS, SASEGT. This CDR3 contains 14 residues. Trimming cost V 11 bases and J 0 bases, with 15 bases left between them. The CDR3 DNA reads TGTGCCGGCAAACGACAGCCAAGCACAGATACGCAGTATTTT. This sequence encodes CAGKRQPSTDTQYF.

In its sample, this clonotype was seen a few times. The chain combines TRBV7-3 with TRBJ2-3; D ambiguous. CDR3 length equals 15 residues. The V end was cut by 2 bases, the J end by 0 bases, with 9 bases between. Germline CDR1 is SGHTA and CDR2 is FQGTGA. The DNA for the CDR3 is TGTGCCAGCAGCTTATTTGGCGTAAGCACAGATACGCAGTATTTT. Translated: CASSLFGVSTDTQYF.

This clonotype has just a few counts. The CDR3 spells CAISESTSEGGSGNTIYF. The CDR3 bases are TGTGCCATCAGTGAGTCGACGAGCGAGGGGGGCTCAGGAAACACCATATATTTT. The chain is built from TRBV10-3 and TRBJ1-3; D perhaps matches TRBD1 (6 bases). CDR1 is ENHRY, CDR2 SYGVKD, per germline. Trimming removed 0 bases at V and 4 bases at J, with 19 bases between. CDR3 length equals 18 residues.

This clonotype was detected a few times. The V gene is TRBV5-1, the J gene TRBJ2-5; the match to TRBD1 covers 7 bases. V lost 0 bases and J lost 5; bases outside the gene matches: 10. Germline V gene lookup returns CDR1 SGHRS and CDR2 YFSETQ. This CDR3 spans 16 amino acids. CDR3 loop: CASSLASTGWLETQYF. CDR3 nucleotide sequence: TGCGCCAGCAGCTTGGCTTCGACAGGGTGGTTGGAGACCCAGTACTTC.

The rearrangement uses TRBV10-2 and TRBJ1-1; 8 nucleotides align to TRBD1. Germline values: CDR1 WSHSY, CDR2 SAAADI. Trimming at V came to 10 bases and at J to 1 base, leaving 2 bases not matched to a gene. The CDR3 contains 12 residues. CDR3 amino acids: CATGTGNTEAFF. CDR3 DNA: TGCGCCACCGGGACAGGGAACACTGAAGCTTTCTTT.

Ten or more counts support this clonotype. This chain uses TRBV29-1 with TRBJ2-1; 11 bases fit TRBD2. The germline CDR1 and CDR2 sequences are SQVTM and ANQGSEA. After removal of 7 bases from V and 7 bases from J, the junction contained 9 bases not matched to a gene. The CDR3 extends over 14 amino acids. CDR3: CSALRSGGANEQFF. In nucleotides, the CDR3 is TGCAGCGCATTACGTAGCGGGGGGGCTAATGAGCAGTTCTTC.

This clonotype came up a few times. This chain connects TRBV5-1 to TRBJ2-3, with TRBD2 as a possible D gene (5 bases). The CDR3 consists of 13 residues. CDR1 and CDR2 (germline): SGHRS, YFSETQ. Trimming removed 3 bases from V and 5 bases from J, with 10 bases in between. The CDR3 here is CASSSLGGDTQYF. DNA for the CDR3: TGCGCCAGCAGCTCCCTAGGAGGAGATACGCAGTATTTT.

This clonotype was observed many times. The chain combines TRBV5-5 with TRBJ2-3; D uncertain. The V end was cut by 1 base, the J end by 2 bases, with 2 bases between. CDR1 SGHKS and CDR2 YYEKEE come from the germline V gene (reference sequence). The CDR3 extends over 12 amino acids. The CDR3 loop is CASSLITDTQYF. Written as DNA, the CDR3 is TGTGCCAGCAGCTTGATCACAGATACGCAGTATTTT.

The chain uses TRBV5-1 and TRBJ2-5, with unresolved D. Trimming left V 3 bases short and J 2 bases short, with 11 bases between. The CDR3 runs to 14 residues. Germline V gene data show CDR1 as SGHRS and CDR2 as YFSETQ. CDR3 in DNA: TGCGCCAGCAGCTCCCACCTAATACAAGAGACCCAGTACTTC. Translating gives CASSSHLIQETQYF.

This clonotype appeared many times. The chain carries TRBV7-6 and TRBJ1-2, with D possibly TRBD1 on 5 matching bases. The CDR3 spans 14 residues. From germline, CDR1 is SGHVS and CDR2 FNYEAQ. With 1 base removed from V and 4 bases from J, the gap between germline ends came to 10 bases. CDR3 nucleotide sequence: TGTGCCAGCAGCTTAGATGGGGGAAGCTATGGCTACACCTTC. This gives the protein CASSLDGGSYGYTF.

This clonotype occurred many times. This rearrangement joins TRBV20-1 to TRBJ2-3; weak D call: TRBD2 (7 bases). The CDR3 extends over 10 amino acids. Between the trimmed V and J ends, which lost 6 bases and 13 bases, there was a span of 14 bases. The V gene's germline CDR1 is DFQATT and CDR2 SNEGSKA (reference sequence). CDR3 in DNA: TGCAGTGCCCGGGGGGCGGCCAAGTATTTT. Protein product: CSARGAAKYF.

CDR3 sequence: CASSSGGRNEKLFF. The CDR3 DNA reads TGCGCCAGCAGCTCGGGAGGGCGGAATGAAAAACTGTTTTTT. The gene calls are TRBV5-1 and TRBJ1-4; D is uncertain. The germline V gene encodes CDR1 SGHRS and CDR2 YFSETQ. The CDR3 extends over 14 amino acids. The ends were cut back, 3 bases at V and 5 bases at J, with 11 bases in the middle.

This clonotype was observed at least ten times. This chain links TRBV7-2 with TRBJ2-7, with TRBD2 matching over 8 bases. V lost 4 bases, J lost 3 bases, and 14 bases stayed unmatched. The CDR3 covers 17 residues. Germline values: CDR1 SGHTA, CDR2 FQGNSA. The CDR3 nucleotides read TGTGCCAGCAGCTCCACGCGGGGGGCCGGTATTGGCTACGAGCAGTACTTC. This encodes CASSSTRGAGIGYEQYF.

This clonotype was detected ten times or more. This chain joins TRBV5-1 and TRBJ2-1, with 11 bases aligning to TRBD2. This CDR3 is 16 amino acids long. J was trimmed by 7 bases and V by 6 bases; bases with no gene match: 12. Germline V gene lookup returns CDR1 SGHRS and CDR2 YFSETQ. The CDR3 reads CASTESGSGGVNEQFF. In nucleotides, the CDR3 is TGCGCCAGCACGGAGTCGGGTAGCGGGGGGGTGAATGAGCAGTTCTTC. The variable domain in full, completed from reference TRBV5-1 and TRBJ2-1, reads KAGVTQTPRYLIKTRGQQVTLSCSPISGHRSVSWYQQTPGQGLQFLFEYFSETQRNKGNFPGRFSGRQFSNSRSEMNVSTLELGDSALYLCASTESGSGGVNEQFFGPGTRLTVL.

This clonotype was found many times. The gene calls are TRBV19 and TRBJ2-1; a weak D match, TRBD1 (6 bases). Germline V CDR1 and CDR2: LNHDA, SQIVND (reference sequence). Trimming took off 2 bases at V and 5 bases at J, with 10 bases between the two ends. The CDR3 loop spans 14 amino acids. The CDR3 DNA follows: TGTGCCAGTAGTATACAGGCAGGGGACAATGAGCAGTTCTTC. Protein sequence: CASSIQAGDNEQFF.

Concerning this clonotype itself: Since a much larger clone is just one base distant, this may be a read error. The chain employs TRBV27 and TRBJ2-1; perhaps TRBD2 as D (6 bases). Per germline, CDR1 MNHEY and CDR2 SMNVEV (reference sequence). The CDR3 extends over 13 amino acids. Trimming cost V 8 bases and J 6 bases, with 14 bases left between them. The CDR3 DNA reads TGTGCCAGCCGTCCGCGACTAGTCAATGAGCAGTTCTTC. Translated: CASRPRLVNEQFF.